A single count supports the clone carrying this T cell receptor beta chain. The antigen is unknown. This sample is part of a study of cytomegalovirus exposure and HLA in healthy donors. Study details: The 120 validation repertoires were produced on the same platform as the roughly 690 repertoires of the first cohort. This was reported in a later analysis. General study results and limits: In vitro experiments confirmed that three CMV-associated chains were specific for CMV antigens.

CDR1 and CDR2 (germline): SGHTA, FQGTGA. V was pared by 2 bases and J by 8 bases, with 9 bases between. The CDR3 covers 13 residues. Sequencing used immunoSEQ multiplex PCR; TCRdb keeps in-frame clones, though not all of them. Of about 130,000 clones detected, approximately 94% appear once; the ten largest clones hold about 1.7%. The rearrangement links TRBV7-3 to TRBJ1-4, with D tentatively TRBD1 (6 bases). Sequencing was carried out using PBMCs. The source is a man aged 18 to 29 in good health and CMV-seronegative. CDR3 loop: CASSLGQGEKLFF. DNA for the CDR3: TGTGCCAGCAGCTTAGGGCAGGGGGAAAAACTGTTTTTT.